Listed here are 3 T cell receptor beta chains from one sample, sequenced in a study of cytomegalovirus exposure and HLA in healthy donors. Amplification used 60 Vbeta primers and 13 Jbeta primers. Generated by immunoSEQ multiplex PCR, the TCRdb table keeps only in-frame clones and is missing some. Here the sample spans about 160,000 clones, approximately 80% being singletons. The sequenced sample consisted of PBMCs. The source is a woman between 45 and 65 years old in good health and CMV-seropositive.

J is TRBJ2-5 and V is TRBV7-9, with a weak D call TRBD1 (6 bases). Germline-derived CDR1 and CDR2 are SEHNR and FQNEAQ (reference sequence). The CDR3 totals 13 residues. Between the trimmed V and J ends, which lost 4 bases and 3 bases, there was a span of 9 bases. CDR3 protein: CASSSTGKETQYF. The CDR3 nucleotides read TGTGCCAGCAGCTCCACAGGGAAAGAGACCCAGTACTTC.

The chain couples TRBV20-1 to TRBJ2-1; D gene unclear. In germline, CDR1 is DFQATT, CDR2 SNEGSKA (reference sequence). The germline V and J ends were trimmed by 5 bases and 9 bases, with 11 bases remaining between them. The CDR3 is made up of 11 amino acids. CDR3: CSAVLVGEQFF. The CDR3 DNA sequence: TGCAGTGCTGTGCTAGTTGGTGAGCAGTTCTTC.

The chain uses TRBV11-3 and TRBJ1-1; perhaps TRBD1 as D (6 bases). The CDR3 extends over 14 amino acids. Germline CDR1 reads SGHNT; CDR2 reads YENEEA. V gave up 5 bases and J gave up 1 base, with 11 bases separating them. CDR3 DNA sequence: TGTGCCAGCAGCCCGGACAGCTCGAACACTGAAGCTTTCTTT. Protein sequence: CASSPDSSNTEAFF.